The rows below give T cell receptor beta chains drawn from one sample of a study of blood T cell repertoires in COVID-19. The data were produced by immunoSEQ multiplex PCR, yet TCRdb's version contains in-frame clones alone and is incomplete. The data show approximately 230,000 clones, around four fifths seen once. The sequenced sample consisted of peripheral blood. The origin of the receptors is a man aged 25-45 years with active or convalescent COVID-19. The CDR3 runs from the conserved cysteine through the conserved F or W. D genes are given only for firm matches. The size entry is marked missing in some rows and otherwise reads once, few, many or a size class.

j_call v_call d_call clone_size cdr3_nt cdr3_aa
TRBJ2-6 TRBV5-5 TRBD1 . TGTGCCAGCAGCTTGGGCTCGACAGGGTCCGGGGCCAACGTCCTGACTTTC CASSLGSTGSGANVLTF
TRBJ2-5 TRBV19 TRBD1 . TGTGCCAGTAGTCCAACAGGGGTAAGCCAAGAGACCCAGTACTTC CASSPTGVSQETQYF
TRBJ1-3 TRBV6-6 . . TGTGCCACCCGACAGTCCTCTCACTCTGGAAACACCATATATTTT CATRQSSHSGNTIYF
TRBJ2-2 TRBV6-2/TRBV6-3 . . TGTGCCAGCAGTTTCAGTCACACCGGGGAGCTGTTTTTT CASSFSHTGELFF
TRBJ2-7 TRBV7-2 TRBD2 . TGTGCCAGCAGCTCAGCTAGCGGGAGGCCAAGCTCCTACGAGCAGTACTTC CASSSASGRPSSYEQYF
TRBJ2-2 TRBV6-4 . . TGTGCCAGCAGTGCCACAGGCGGGAACACCGGGGAGCTGTTTTTT CASSATGGNTGELFF
TRBJ2-3 TRBV11-2 . . TGTGCCAGCAGCGCGCGGGGCGGGGTCACAGATACGCAGTATTTT CASSARGGVTDTQYF
TRBJ1-5 TRBV6-5 . few TGTGCCAGCAGTTACTCGCAGGGGTCGAGTCAGCCCCAGCATTTT CASSYSQGSSQPQHF
TRBJ2-7 TRBV6-2/TRBV6-3 . . TGTGCCAGCAGTACTTCTTATAGCTACGAGCAGTACTTC CASSTSYSYEQYF
TRBJ1-3 TRBV11-2 . . TGTGCCAGCAGCTGGCGACAGGTCGGCGCTGGAAACACCATATATTTT CASSWRQVGAGNTIYF
TRBJ1-1 TRBV27 TRBD1 . TGTGCCACCCGACCCGGGACAGCCTTGAACACTGAAGCTTTCTTT CATRPGTALNTEAFF
TRBJ2-5 TRBV6-5 TRBD2 . TGTGCCAGCAGTTACGCGCGGGGGGTTAGAGAGACCCAGTACTTC CASSYARGVRETQYF
TRBJ1-2 TRBV6-5 TRBD1 . TGTGCCAGCAGTCGGGACAGTAACTATGGCTACACCTTC CASSRDSNYGYTF
TRBJ2-2 TRBV24-1 . . TGTGCCACCAAGGTTGGGGGAGCGGGCACCGGGGAGCTGTTTTTT CATKVGGAGTGELFF
TRBJ2-2 TRBV7-2 . . TGTGCCAGCAGCTTAGGGGCTCAGAGGAACACCGGGGAGCTGTTTTTT CASSLGAQRNTGELFF
TRBJ1-2 TRBV28 . . TGTGCCAGCAGTTTATATACAGTCCGAGTTGGCTACACCTTC CASSLYTVRVGYTF
TRBJ2-3 TRBV9 TRBD2 . TGTGCCAGCAGCCAAACGGTTAGCGGGGGACGATTAGATACGCAGTATTTT CASSQTVSGGRLDTQYF
TRBJ2-2 TRBV5-1 TRBD1 . TGCGCCAGCACGTACAGGGGGCAGGGCGGGGAGCTGTTTTTT CASTYRGQGGELFF
TRBJ2-7 TRBV28 . few TGTGCCAGCAGTAGGACTAAGCTCGAGCAGTACTTC CASSRTKLEQYF
TRBJ2-7 TRBV28 . . TGTGCCAGCAGTTTCCTCGGAGCGCGCACAATAACCTACGAGCAGTACTTC CASSFLGARTITYEQYF
TRBJ1-4 TRBV5-1 TRBD1 few TGCGCCAGCAGCTTGACAGGGGGGGATGAAAAACTGTTTTTT CASSLTGGDEKLFF
TRBJ2-7 TRBV15 TRBD1 . TGTGCCACCAGCAGAGGGATAGGGACAGCGTACGAGCAGTACTTC CATSRGIGTAYEQYF
TRBJ2-7 TRBV5-1 . . TGCGCCAGCAGCTTGGAGGGGTACACCTACGAGCAGTACTTC CASSLEGYTYEQYF
TRBJ1-1 TRBV6-5 . . TGTGCCAGCAGCCCCCCCACTCAGGGGATTGCTGAAGCTTTCTTT CASSPPTQGIAEAFF
TRBJ2-2 TRBV12-5 TRBD2 few TGTGCTAGTGGTTTACTACTAGCGGGAGTTCGGACCGGGGAGCTGTTTTTT CASGLLLAGVRTGELFF
TRBJ2-5 TRBV5-1 TRBD2 . TGCGCCAGCAGCTTGGAACTAGCGGGGGGGATCCAAGAGACCCAGTACTTC CASSLELAGGIQETQYF
TRBJ1-3 TRBV19 . . TGTGCCAGTAGTAAACGGTTGGACACCATATATTTT CASSKRLDTIYF
TRBJ1-2 TRBV9 . once TGTGCCAGCAGCGTAGTGGAGGGGAGGTCCACCTTC CASSVVEGRSTF
TRBJ2-7 TRBV28 . . TGTGCCAGCAGTTTACACGGCAGGGGCCTCTACGAGCAGTACTTC CASSLHGRGLYEQYF
TRBJ2-1 TRBV11-2 TRBD2 . TGTGCCAGCAGCCCCGGACTAGCGGGGGGGCGGAATGAGCAGTTCTTC CASSPGLAGGRNEQFF
TRBJ2-2 TRBV6-6 TRBD2 . TGTGCCGGGGGTGAAGCGGGAGCCCCGCCCGGGGAGCTGTTTTTT CAGGEAGAPPGELFF